The T cell receptor (beta chain) described here comes from a study of OX40 agonist ivuxolimab in advanced cancers. TCRdb keeps only in-frame clones here, not all; method: immunoSEQ multiplex PCR. This sample carries 72,000 or so clones, roughly 80% of them seen once, and the ten largest clones take around 4.5%. The germline gives CDR1 SGHRS, CDR2 YFSETQ. V shed 4 bases and J shed 3 bases, with 13 bases lying between them. CDR3 length equals 15 residues. The sequencing here drew on CD4+ or CD8+ T cells sorted from blood, taken in a trial of the OX40 agonist ivuxolimab. The chain joins TRBV5-1 to TRBJ2-2; TRBD2 might be the D (5 bases). The TCR comes from an adult with an advanced solid tumor such as melanoma, head and neck, liver or kidney cancer. Here the CDR3 reads CASSVSPGDTGELFF. In DNA, the CDR3 is TGCGCCAGCAGCGTAAGCCCCGGGGACACCGGGGAGCTGTTTTTT.